The T cell receptor (beta chain) described here comes from a study of early T cells in non-severe SARS-CoV-2 infection. cDNA molecules, individually, were tagged with unique molecular identifiers. One entry per CDR3 protein, called by TCRdb with MiXCR from the 5' RACE reads. The repertoire includes tens of thousands of distinct CDR3 sequences, about 15% of them detected once, and about 6% sits in the top ten. Germline CDR1 and CDR2: LGHNA and YSLEER. CDR3 length: 14 amino acids. V was pared by 6 bases and J by 8 bases, with 7 bases of the junction left unmatched. This clonotype was counted only a few times.

The sequencing input was whole blood. The chain employs TRBV4-3 and TRBJ2-1; 10 bases map to TRBD1. This sequence was found in an adult who was a healthcare worker with PCR-confirmed SARS-CoV-2 infection or an uninfected control (not recorded which). CDR3 bases: TGCGCCAGCAGGACGGGACAGGGGAACCATGAGCAGTTCTTC. Its protein is CASRTGQGNHEQFF.